Shown below are 23 T cell receptor beta chains from a single sample sequenced in a study of T cells after yellow fever vaccination. One entry per CDR3 protein results from TCRdb running MiXCR on the 5' RACE reads. The table lists 400,000 or so distinct CDR3 sequences, more than 9% of them singletons. Here the sequenced sample was PBMCs, taken on the day of the first yellow fever vaccination. The receptors here all came from a man between 18 and 35 years old who received the YFV17D yellow fever vaccine.

This clonotype was seen only a few times. V usage is TRBV15 and J usage is TRBJ1-4; maybe TRBD1 (5 bases). The V and J ends lost 0 bases and 5 bases respectively, with 16 bases between them. The CDR3 consists of 17 residues. The germline gives CDR1 LNHNV, CDR2 YYDKDF (reference sequence). CDR3: CATSRDKGAGENEKLFF. The CDR3 DNA reads TGTGCCACCAGCAGAGATAAAGGGGCCGGTGAAAATGAAAAACTGTTTTTT.

There are a few counts of this clonotype. V usage is TRBV5-1 and J usage is TRBJ2-7, with 7 bases that match TRBD1. The V gene end was trimmed by 3 bases and the J gene end by 0 bases; junction bases not matched to a gene: 6. This CDR3 has 15 amino acids. Per the germline V gene, CDR1 is SGHRS and CDR2 is YFSETQ. In DNA form, the CDR3 reads TGCGCCAGCAGCTACGGACAGGCGAACTCCTACGAGCAGTACTTC. Translated, it gives CASSYGQANSYEQYF.

This chain links TRBV25-1 with TRBJ1-1; possibly TRBD1 for D (5 bases). This CDR3 has 12 residues. The germline CDR1 and CDR2 sequences are MGHDK and SYGVNS. V was shortened by 2 bases and J by 14 bases, with 15 bases between the two germline ends. CDR3 in amino acids: CASSERWGYGFF. The CDR3 DNA follows: TGTGCCAGCAGTGAACGGTGGGGCTACGGCTTCTTT.

The chain joins TRBV13 to TRBJ2-7, with D tentatively TRBD1 or TRBD2 (5 bases each). V was cut by 2 bases and J by 3 bases, with 17 bases left in between. Germline V CDR1 and CDR2: PRHDT, FYEKMQ (reference sequence). The CDR3 spans 16 residues. The CDR3 protein is CASSLRLGVGGYEQYV. The CDR3 region has the DNA TGTGCCAGCAGCTTACGGCTCGGGGTTGGGGGCTACGAGCAGTACGTC.

This clonotype was seen more than once but under ten times. This rearrangement joins TRBV7-9 to TRBJ1-1; D may be TRBD1 (5 bases). V lost 4 bases and J lost 0, with 12 bases in between. The germline V gene encodes CDR1 SEHNR and CDR2 FQNEAQ (reference sequence). CDR3 length: 15 amino acids. The CDR3 loop is CASSYPGHLNTEAFF. CDR3 DNA: TGTGCCAGCAGCTACCCAGGACACCTGAACACTGAAGCTTTCTTT.

This clonotype was seen many times. This chain's CDR3 is CASSFGGARSYNEQFF. CDR3 coding DNA: TGTGCCAGCAGCTTTGGCGGGGCCCGCTCCTACAATGAGCAGTTCTTC. The V gene is TRBV7-2, the J gene TRBJ2-1, with a weak D call TRBD2 (6 bases). The germline V and J ends were trimmed by 3 bases and 0 bases, with 12 bases remaining between them. The CDR3 contains 16 residues. Germline V lookup: CDR1 SGHTA, CDR2 FQGNSA.

In its sample, this clonotype was seen a few times. The genes are TRBV28 and TRBJ1-1; the D is unclear. V was cut by 8 bases and J by 0 bases, with 1 base left in between. Germline V CDR1 and CDR2: MDHEN, SYDVKM. The CDR3 consists of 10 residues. CDR3 residues: CASVNTEAFF. CDR3 sequence (DNA): TGTGCCAGCGTGAACACTGAAGCTTTCTTT.

V gene TRBV27 combines with J gene TRBJ2-7; a possible D gene is TRBD1 (6 bases). This CDR3 has 13 amino acids. V was cut by 0 bases and J by 9 bases, with 12 bases left in between. Germline CDR1 and CDR2: MNHEY and SMNVEV (reference sequence). This chain's CDR3 is CASSLSQGGRQYF. CDR3 nucleotides: TGTGCCAGCAGTTTATCACAGGGTGGGCGGCAGTACTTC.

This clonotype was detected once. The V call is TRBV5-4, the J call TRBJ2-2; 8 bases agree with TRBD1. V shed 0 bases, J shed 1 base, and the junction held 5 bases outside the gene matches. The CDR3 length is 17 residues. CDR1 and CDR2 from the germline V gene are SGHNT and YYREEE (reference sequence). CDR3 protein: CASSLGGTGGNTGELFF. The CDR3 DNA reads TGTGCCAGCAGCTTGGGCGGGACAGGAGGGAACACCGGGGAGCTGTTTTTT.

In this sample, this clonotype turned up many times. The chain recombines TRBV30 with TRBJ2-1; TRBD2 matches at 7 bases. This CDR3 has 11 residues. Looked up from germline, CDR1 is GTSNPN and CDR2 is SVGIG (reference sequence). Losses at the gene ends were 3 bases for V and 8 bases for J; bases not matched to a gene: 1. CDR3 sequence: CAWRGGYEQFF. The CDR3, as DNA: TGTGCCTGGAGGGGGGGGTATGAGCAGTTCTTC.

A few counts support this clonotype. This chain connects TRBV12-3 or TRBV12-4 to TRBJ2-2, with D possibly TRBD2 on 6 matching bases. The CDR3 loop spans 14 amino acids. Trimming removed 5 bases from V and 8 bases from J, with 15 bases in between. The chain's CDR3 is CASSERRAGGELFF. As DNA, the CDR3 is TGTGCCAGCAGTGAACGACGGGCGGGGGGGGAGCTGTTTTTT.

This clonotype was seen a few times. This chain uses TRBV2 with TRBJ2-7; D is possibly TRBD2 (5 bases). This CDR3 comprises 14 residues. Trimming left V 1 base short and J 5 bases short, with 12 bases between. The germline gives CDR1 SNHLY, CDR2 FYNNEI. The CDR3 DNA reads TGTGCCAGCAGTGAAGTAACCCCGGGGAACGAGCAGTACTTC. Translated: CASSEVTPGNEQYF. Full variable domain (missing parts from reference TRBV2 and TRBJ2-7): EPEVTQTPSHQVTQMGQEVILRCVPISNHLYFYWYRQILGQKVEFLVSFYNNEISEKSEIFDDQFSVERPDGSNFTLKIRSTKLEDSAMYFCASSEVTPGNEQYFGPGTRLTVT.

As concerns this clonotype: With a much larger clone just one base away, this may be a read error. Since no conserved phenylalanine or tryptophan closes the CDR3, a read error is the likely cause. The chain joins TRBV4-3 to TRBJ1-4, with 10 bases identical to TRBD1. Germline V gene data show CDR1 as LGHNA and CDR2 as YSLEER. V trimming: 3 bases; J trimming: 6 bases; junction bases outside the gene matches: 4. This CDR3 region has 15 residues. CDR3 protein: CASSHRGTGDEKLFS. The CDR3 bases are TGCGCCAGCAGCCACCGCGGGACAGGGGATGAAAAACTGTTTTCT.

The rearrangement links TRBV7-6 to TRBJ2-5; TRBD2 aligns across 13 bases. V lost 3 bases and J lost 5; bases outside the gene matches: 12. CDR1 SGHVS and CDR2 FNYEAQ come from the germline V gene. CDR3 size: 18 residues. This CDR3 reads CASSFAWTSGGVSETQYF. For the CDR3, the DNA is TGTGCCAGCAGCTTCGCCTGGACTAGCGGGGGTGTAAGCGAGACCCAGTACTTC.

This clonotype has only a few counts. The chain links TRBV4-2 to TRBJ1-2, with unresolved D. The CDR3 has 15 residues. CDR1 and CDR2 from the germline V gene are LGHNA and YNFKEQ. The V and J ends lost 0 bases and 5 bases respectively, with 13 bases between them. The CDR3 coding sequence is TGTGCCAGCAGCCAAGATATTTCCGGGGTTTATGGCTACACCTTC. It specifies CASSQDISGVYGYTF.

The genes are TRBV10-3 and TRBJ1-2, with 10 positions matching TRBD1. The CDR3 spans 16 residues. The V segment lost 6 bases and the J segment 0 bases; nucleotides outside the gene matches: 7. Germline loops: CDR1 ENHRY, CDR2 SYGVKD. DNA of the CDR3: TGTGCCATCAGGTCGACAGGGGGCGAAGCTAACTATGGCTACACCTTC. Translation gives CAIRSTGGEANYGYTF.

This clonotype appeared many times. The V gene is TRBV5-1, the J gene TRBJ1-1, with 7 bases that match TRBD1. Trimming took 4 bases from V and 6 from J; bases not matched to a gene: 6. Germline CDR1 and CDR2: SGHRS and YFSETQ. This CDR3 region has 13 residues. Written as DNA, the CDR3 is TGCGCCAGCAGCGTGGACAGGTCCGCTGAAGCTTTCTTT. Its translation is CASSVDRSAEAFF.

This clonotype was picked up a small number of times. The chain joins TRBV24-1 to TRBJ2-7; no reliable D call. There are 11 residues in the CDR3. V lost 4 bases, J lost 4 bases, and 4 bases lay in between. The germline V gene has CDR1 KGHDR and CDR2 SFDVKD. CDR3 in amino acids: CATSDGYEQYF. The CDR3 DNA reads TGTGCCACCAGTGACGGTTACGAGCAGTACTTC.

The V call is TRBV7-2, the J call TRBJ2-1, with a possible D match to TRBD1 (6 bases). Germline V gene lookup returns CDR1 SGHTA and CDR2 FQGNSA. V was shortened by 8 bases and J by 9 bases, with 17 bases between the two germline ends. This CDR3 comprises 13 residues. The CDR3 DNA reads as TGTGCCAGCGGCGCAGACAGGACGGGTGAGCAGTTCTTC. Amino acids: CASGADRTGEQFF. The full variable domain, rest sourced from reference TRBV7-2 and TRBJ2-1, is GAGVSQSPSNKVTEKGKDVELRCDPISGHTALYWYRQSLGQGLEFLIYFQGNSAPDKSGLPSDRFSAERTGGSVSTLTIQRTQQEDSAVYLCASGADRTGEQFFGPGTRLTVL.

The rearrangement uses TRBV5-1 and TRBJ2-1; TRBD2 agrees at 9 bases. The CDR3 consists of 12 residues. In germline, CDR1 is SGHRS, CDR2 YFSETQ. V trimming: 4 bases; J trimming: 9 bases; junction bases outside the gene matches: 2. The CDR3 DNA reads as TGCGCCAGCAGCCAAGCGGGGGGTGAGCAGTTCTTC. Its protein is CASSQAGGEQFF.

This clonotype came up a few times. This rearrangement joins TRBV6-6 to TRBJ1-6; unclear D gene. Germline CDR1 MNHNY, CDR2 SVGAGI (reference sequence). This CDR3 spans 13 amino acids. Deletions cut 4 bases from V and 7 bases from J, with 8 bases between. This chain's CDR3 is CASSFNSNSPLHF. In DNA form, the CDR3 reads TGTGCCAGCAGTTTTAACAGCAATTCACCCCTCCACTTT.

This clonotype was counted between two and nine times. The rearrangement links TRBV9 to TRBJ2-1, with D perhaps matching TRBD2 (6 bases). V was cut by 0 bases and J by 6 bases, with 13 bases left in between. Germline assignment: CDR1 SGDLS and CDR2 YYNGEE. The CDR3 has 15 residues. The CDR3 region has the DNA TGTGCCAGCAGCGTAGCGGCGGGGACTTTCAATGAGCAGTTCTTC. This codes for CASSVAAGTFNEQFF.

The rearrangement uses TRBV4-1 and TRBJ2-7; 10 bases line up with TRBD2. The J segment lost 0 bases and the V segment lost 6 bases, leaving 5 bases of the junction unmatched. The CDR3 extends over 15 amino acids. The germline gives CDR1 MGHRA, CDR2 YSYEKL. As DNA, the CDR3 is TGCGCCAGCAGACACAGGACTAGCGGCTCCTACGAGCAGTACTTC. Translated, it gives CASRHRTSGSYEQYF.